A selection of T cell receptor beta chains follows, all from one sample in a study of beta chain features in type 1 diabetes. TCRdb keeps only in-frame clones here, not all; method: immunoSEQ multiplex PCR. The top ten clones hold 1% to 1.5% of a sample with about 220,000 clones, approximately 10% of them seen once. The sequenced material came from central memory CD4+ T cells from blood. The receptors here all came from a man aged 18 to 29 in good health. Each CDR3 is given with its conserved first and last residue. D genes are given only for firm matches. Rows may omit the clone size; those that give it use once, few, many or a size class.

J gene | V gene | clone size | D gene | CDR3 protein | CDR3 DNA
TRBJ2-3 | TRBV18 | many | - | CASSLSSGTDTQYF | TGTGCCAGCTCGCTCTCTAGCGGCACAGATACGCAGTATTTT
TRBJ2-1 | TRBV14 | few | - | CASSQERGVLRTLSYNEQFF | TGTGCCAGCAGCCAAGAAAGGGGAGTCCTCCGGACCCTCTCCTACAATGAGCAGTTCTTC
TRBJ2-1 | TRBV7-2 | many | - | CASSWKEGGEQFF | TGTGCCAGCAGCTGGAAGGAGGGCGGGGAGCAGTTCTTC
TRBJ2-5 | TRBV7-2 | few | - | CASSFLPGQVETQYF | TGTGCCAGCAGTTTTCTACCGGGCCAGGTGGAGACCCAGTACTTC
TRBJ1-2 | TRBV6-6 | - | TRBD1 | CASSTRGQGGYTF | TGTGCCAGCAGCACCCGTGGACAGGGTGGCTACACCTTC
TRBJ1-5 | TRBV18 | few | - | CASSPGGPGSRPQHF | TGTGCCAGCTCACCCGGAGGACCAGGGAGTCGGCCCCAGCATTTT
TRBJ1-6 | TRBV5-4 | - | - | CASSLAGSNSPLHF | TGTGCCAGCAGCTTGGCCGGGTCTAATTCACCCCTCCACTTT
TRBJ2-7 | TRBV7-2 | - | - | CASSRDTYSYEQYF | TGTGCCAGCAGCCGGGACACCTACTCCTACGAGCAGTACTTC
TRBJ2-1 | TRBV19 | - | TRBD2 | CASSRTDGLAGRREQFF | TGTGCCAGTAGCCGTACGGATGGACTAGCGGGAAGGCGGGAGCAGTTCTTC
TRBJ1-2 | TRBV7-3 | - | - | CASSSGRESGYTF | TGTGCCAGCAGCTCCGGGCGCGAGTCTGGCTACACCTTC
TRBJ2-5 | TRBV30 | - | - | CAWSVAIQETQYF | TGTGCCTGGAGTGTAGCGATTCAAGAGACCCAGTACTTC
TRBJ1-2 | TRBV15 | few | - | CATSRDVYYGYTF | TGTGCCACCAGCAGAGACGTCTACTATGGCTACACCTTC
TRBJ2-5 | TRBV27 | - | TRBD2 | CASSFLAGETQYF | TGTGCCAGCAGTTTCTTAGCGGGAGAGACCCAGTACTTC
TRBJ1-1 | TRBV30 | - | - | CAWSVQQGSISFF | TGTGCCTGGAGTGTACAGCAGGGATCTATATCTTTCTTT
TRBJ1-2 | TRBV7-2 | many | - | CASSLSGLQNGYTF | TGTGCCAGCAGCTTATCGGGGCTTCAGAATGGCTACACCTTC
TRBJ2-1 | TRBV4-2 | few | - | CASSQDRRETYNEQFF | TGTGCCAGCAGCCAAGATCGTCGGGAGACCTACAATGAGCAGTTCTTC
TRBJ2-7 | TRBV4-1 | - | TRBD1 | CASSLGTGQGTRSSYEQYF | TGCGCCAGCAGCCTAGGGACGGGACAGGGGACACGTAGCTCCTACGAGCAGTACTTC
TRBJ2-3 | TRBV2 | many | - | CASSEQGDTQYF | TGTGCCAGCAGTGAACAGGGAGATACGCAGTATTTT
TRBJ2-4 | TRBV29-1 | - | - | CSALSGWKNIQYF | TGCAGCGCCCTGTCAGGGTGGAAAAACATTCAGTACTTC
TRBJ2-1 | TRBV9 | many | TRBD1 | CASSPRDRSYNEQFF | TGTGCCAGCAGCCCCCGGGACAGGTCCTACAATGAGCAGTTCTTC
TRBJ2-1 | TRBV30 | many | - | CACNQGQYNEQFF | TGTGCCTGCAACCAAGGACAGTACAATGAGCAGTTCTTC
TRBJ2-1 | TRBV7-3 | many | TRBD1 | CASSLNPQGADNEQFF | TGTGCCAGCAGCCTAAACCCCCAGGGGGCGGACAATGAGCAGTTCTTC
TRBJ2-5 | TRBV29-1 | few | - | CSVTLQGIQETQYF | TGCAGCGTCACGCTCCAAGGGATTCAAGAGACCCAGTACTTC
TRBJ2-5 | TRBV7-2 | few | - | CASSRLLETQYF | TGTGCCAGCAGTAGACTCCTAGAGACCCAGTACTTC
TRBJ2-1 | TRBV5-1 | - | - | CASSLGPGNNEQFF | TGCGCCAGCAGCTTAGGTCCCGGGAACAATGAGCAGTTCTTC
TRBJ2-1 | TRBV7-2 | - | - | CASSPPVRLGYNEQFF | TGTGCCAGCAGTCCTCCCGTGAGACTAGGGTACAATGAGCAGTTCTTC
TRBJ2-7 | TRBV18 | few | - | CASSPGSREGEQYF | TGTGCCAGCTCACCGGGTTCCAGGGAAGGCGAGCAGTACTTC
TRBJ2-3 | TRBV7-3 | - | TRBD2 | CASSPGGSLGTDTQYF | TGTGCCAGCAGCCCCGGCGGGAGCTTAGGCACAGATACGCAGTATTTT
TRBJ2-5 | TRBV5-1 | few | - | CASSLSSGGGETQYF | TGCGCCAGCAGCTTATCCTCCGGGGGCGGAGAGACCCAGTACTTC
TRBJ2-1 | TRBV7-8 | - | TRBD2 | CASSFLGVTPGGIHEQFF | TGTGCCAGCAGCTTTTTAGGGGTTACTCCCGGGGGGATTCATGAGCAGTTCTTC